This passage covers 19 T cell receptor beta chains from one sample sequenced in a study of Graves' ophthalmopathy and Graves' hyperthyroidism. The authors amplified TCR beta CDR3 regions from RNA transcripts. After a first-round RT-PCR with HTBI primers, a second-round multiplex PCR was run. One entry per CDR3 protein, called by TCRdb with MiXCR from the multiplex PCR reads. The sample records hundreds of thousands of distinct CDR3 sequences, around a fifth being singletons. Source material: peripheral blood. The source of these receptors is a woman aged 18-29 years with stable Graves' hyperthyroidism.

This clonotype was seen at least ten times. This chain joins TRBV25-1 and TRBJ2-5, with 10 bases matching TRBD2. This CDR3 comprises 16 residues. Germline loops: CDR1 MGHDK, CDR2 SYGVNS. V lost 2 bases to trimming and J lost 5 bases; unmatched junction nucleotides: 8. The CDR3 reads CASSEGASGRWETQYF. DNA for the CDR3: TGTGCCAGCAGTGAAGGGGCTAGCGGGAGATGGGAGACCCAGTACTTC. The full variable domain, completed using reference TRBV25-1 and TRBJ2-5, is EADIYQTPRYLVIGTGKKITLECSQTMGHDKMYWYQQDPGMELHLIHYSYGVNSTEKGDLSSESTVSRIRTEHFPLTLESARPSHTSQYLCASSEGASGRWETQYFGPGTRLLVL.

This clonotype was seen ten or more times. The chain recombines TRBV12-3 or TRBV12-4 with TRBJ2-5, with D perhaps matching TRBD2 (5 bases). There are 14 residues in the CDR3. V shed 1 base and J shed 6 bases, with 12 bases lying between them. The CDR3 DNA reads TGTGCCAGCAGTTTAGAAGGGAGACGGCAGACCCAGTACTTC. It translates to CASSLEGRRQTQYF.

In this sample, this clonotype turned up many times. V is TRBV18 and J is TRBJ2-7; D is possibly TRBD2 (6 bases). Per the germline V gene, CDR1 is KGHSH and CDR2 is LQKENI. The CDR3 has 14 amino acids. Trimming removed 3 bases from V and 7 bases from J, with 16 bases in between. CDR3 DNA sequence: TGTGCCAGCTCACCGGGAGGCCATAGCCTGGAGCAGTACTTC. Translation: CASSPGGHSLEQYF.

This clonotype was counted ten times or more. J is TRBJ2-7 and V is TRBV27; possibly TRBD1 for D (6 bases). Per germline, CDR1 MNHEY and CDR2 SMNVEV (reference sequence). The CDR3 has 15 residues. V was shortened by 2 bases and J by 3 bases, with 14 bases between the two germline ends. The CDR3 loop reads CASSLMGTQLYEQYF. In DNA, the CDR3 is TGTGCCAGCAGTTTAATGGGGACACAGCTCTACGAGCAGTACTTC.

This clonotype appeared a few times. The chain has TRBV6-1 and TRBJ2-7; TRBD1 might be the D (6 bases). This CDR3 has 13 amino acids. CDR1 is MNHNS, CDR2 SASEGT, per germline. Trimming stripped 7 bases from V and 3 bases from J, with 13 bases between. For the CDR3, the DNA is TGTGCCAGCACACTGACAGGAGGCTACGAGCAGTACTTC. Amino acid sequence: CASTLTGGYEQYF.

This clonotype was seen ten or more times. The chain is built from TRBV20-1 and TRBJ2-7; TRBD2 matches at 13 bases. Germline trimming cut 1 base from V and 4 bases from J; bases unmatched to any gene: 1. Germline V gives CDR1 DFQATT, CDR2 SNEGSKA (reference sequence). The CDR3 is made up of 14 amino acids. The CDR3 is CSARGLAGGYEQYF. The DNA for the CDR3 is TGCAGTGCTAGAGGACTAGCGGGAGGTTACGAGCAGTACTTC.

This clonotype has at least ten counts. DNA of the CDR3: TGTGCCATCAGTGATAGCGGGAGGGCCAGTGACGAGCAGTACTTC. It codes for CAISDSGRASDEQYF. The chain couples TRBV10-3 to TRBJ2-7, with 11 bases matching TRBD2. Germline V lookup: CDR1 ENHRY, CDR2 SYGVKD. The CDR3 is 15 amino acids. The V and J ends lost 3 bases and 5 bases, in that order; junction bases with no gene match: 6.

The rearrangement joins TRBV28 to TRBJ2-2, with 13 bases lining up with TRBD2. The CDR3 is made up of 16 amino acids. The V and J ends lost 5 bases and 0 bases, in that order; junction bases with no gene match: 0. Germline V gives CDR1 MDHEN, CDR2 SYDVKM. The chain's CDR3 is CASSGTSGTNTGELFF. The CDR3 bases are TGTGCCAGCAGTGGGACTAGCGGGACGAACACCGGGGAGCTGTTTTTT.

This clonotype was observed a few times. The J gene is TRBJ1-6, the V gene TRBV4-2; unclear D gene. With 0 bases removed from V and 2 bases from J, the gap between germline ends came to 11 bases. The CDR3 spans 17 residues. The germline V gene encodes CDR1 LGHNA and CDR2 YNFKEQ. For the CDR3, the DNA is TGTGCCAGCAGCCAAGATGTCCGGAAAGCCTATAATTCACCCCTCCACTTT. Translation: CASSQDVRKAYNSPLHF.

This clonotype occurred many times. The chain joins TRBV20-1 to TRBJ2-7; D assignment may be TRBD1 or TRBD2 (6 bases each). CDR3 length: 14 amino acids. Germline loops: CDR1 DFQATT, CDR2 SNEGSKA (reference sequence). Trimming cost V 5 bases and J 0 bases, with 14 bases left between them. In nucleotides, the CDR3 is TGCAGTGCTCACCGGGGGCGCAGCTCCTACGAGCAGTACTTC. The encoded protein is CSAHRGRSSYEQYF.

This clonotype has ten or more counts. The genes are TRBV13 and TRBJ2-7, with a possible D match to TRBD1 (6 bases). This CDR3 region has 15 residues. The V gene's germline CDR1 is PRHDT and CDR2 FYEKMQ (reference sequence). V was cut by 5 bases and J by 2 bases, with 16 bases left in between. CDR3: CASSLKDSPTYEQYF. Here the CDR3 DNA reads TGTGCCAGCAGCCTCAAGGACAGCCCAACCTACGAGCAGTACTTC.

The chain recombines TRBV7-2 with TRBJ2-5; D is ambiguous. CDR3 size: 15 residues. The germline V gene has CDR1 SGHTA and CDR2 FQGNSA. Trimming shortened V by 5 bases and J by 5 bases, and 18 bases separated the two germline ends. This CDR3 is CASSAALSSMETQYF. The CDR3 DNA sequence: TGTGCCAGCAGCGCCGCTCTTAGTTCAATGGAGACCCAGTACTTC.

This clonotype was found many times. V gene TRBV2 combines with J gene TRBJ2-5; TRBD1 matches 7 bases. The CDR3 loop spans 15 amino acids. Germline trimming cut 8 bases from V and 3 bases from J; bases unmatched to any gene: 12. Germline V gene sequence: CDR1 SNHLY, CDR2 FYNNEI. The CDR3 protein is CASGQNGQGEETQYF. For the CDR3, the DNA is TGTGCCAGCGGCCAGAATGGGCAGGGGGAAGAGACCCAGTACTTC.

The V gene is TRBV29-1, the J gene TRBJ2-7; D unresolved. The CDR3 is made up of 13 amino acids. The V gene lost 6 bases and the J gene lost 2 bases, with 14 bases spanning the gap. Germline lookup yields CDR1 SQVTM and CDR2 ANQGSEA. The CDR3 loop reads CSVKGYGAYEQYF. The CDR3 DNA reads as TGCAGCGTCAAAGGGTACGGAGCCTACGAGCAGTACTTC.

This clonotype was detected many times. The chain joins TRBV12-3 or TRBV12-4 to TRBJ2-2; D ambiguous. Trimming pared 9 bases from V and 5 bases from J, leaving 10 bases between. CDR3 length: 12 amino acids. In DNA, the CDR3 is TGTGCCAGTCCAAGTAGTACCGGGGAGCTGTTTTTT. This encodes CASPSSTGELFF.

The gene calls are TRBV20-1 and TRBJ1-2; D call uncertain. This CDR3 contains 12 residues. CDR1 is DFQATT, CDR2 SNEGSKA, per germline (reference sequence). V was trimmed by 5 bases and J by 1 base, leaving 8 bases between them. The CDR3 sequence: CSALKVNYGYTF. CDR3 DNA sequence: TGCAGTGCTTTGAAAGTTAACTATGGCTACACCTTC.

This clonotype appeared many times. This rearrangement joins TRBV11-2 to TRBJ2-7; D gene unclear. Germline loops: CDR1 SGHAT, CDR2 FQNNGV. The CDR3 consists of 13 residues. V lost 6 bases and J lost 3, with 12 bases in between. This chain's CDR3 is CASSWFNGYEQYF. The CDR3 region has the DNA TGTGCCAGCAGTTGGTTTAACGGCTACGAGCAGTACTTC.

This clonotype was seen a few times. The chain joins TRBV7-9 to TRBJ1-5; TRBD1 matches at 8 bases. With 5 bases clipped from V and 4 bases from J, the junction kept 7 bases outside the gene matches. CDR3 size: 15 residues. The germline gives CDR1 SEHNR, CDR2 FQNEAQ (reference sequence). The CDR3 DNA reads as TGTGCCAGCAGCCCCGACAGGGGCGAGAATCAGCCCCAGCATTTT. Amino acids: CASSPDRGENQPQHF.

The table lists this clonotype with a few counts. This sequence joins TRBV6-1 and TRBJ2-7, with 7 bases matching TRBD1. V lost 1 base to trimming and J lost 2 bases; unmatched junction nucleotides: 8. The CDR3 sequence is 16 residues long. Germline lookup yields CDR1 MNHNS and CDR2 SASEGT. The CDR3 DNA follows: TGTGCCAGCAGTGAAGAGGCAGGGGGAATGACCTACGAGCAGTACTTC. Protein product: CASSEEAGGMTYEQYF.